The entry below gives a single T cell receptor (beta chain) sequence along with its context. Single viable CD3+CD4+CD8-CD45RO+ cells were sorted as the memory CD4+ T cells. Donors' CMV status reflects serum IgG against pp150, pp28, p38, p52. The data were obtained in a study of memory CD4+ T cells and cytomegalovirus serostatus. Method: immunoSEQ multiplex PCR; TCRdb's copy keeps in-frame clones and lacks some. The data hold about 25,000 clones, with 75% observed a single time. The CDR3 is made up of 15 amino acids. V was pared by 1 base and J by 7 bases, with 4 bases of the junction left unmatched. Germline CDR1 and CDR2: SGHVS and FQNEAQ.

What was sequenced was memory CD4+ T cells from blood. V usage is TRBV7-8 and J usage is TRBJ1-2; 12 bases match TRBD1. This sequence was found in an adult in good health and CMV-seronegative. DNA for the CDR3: TGTGCCAGCAGCTTAGGGGGACAGGGGGCGACTGGCTACACCTTC. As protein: CASSLGGQGATGYTF.